This note documents a single TCR beta chain sequence. The target antigen is unknown. PCR was performed using 60 Vbeta and 13 Jbeta primers. Profiled with immunoSEQ multiplex PCR; TCRdb holds only in-frame clones, not every one. The sample yields 150,000 to 170,000 clones, around 84% seen once. The data originate from a study of cytomegalovirus exposure and HLA in healthy donors. Study in general: Of roughly 400 genotyped donors, 81% grouped in the Caucasian-associated ancestry cluster. Whole-study results and caveats: Earlier analysis yielded a pattern in which most TCR beta V segments were productive about 90% or about 30% of the time. Among the CMV-associated chains, three were confirmed in vitro as specific for CMV antigens.

V lost 4 bases to trimming and J lost 8 bases, with 14 bases between them. The CDR3 consists of 13 residues. Germline CDR1 SGHTA, CDR2 FQGTGA. This clonotype was obtained from a woman aged 35 to 49 in good health and CMV-seropositive. V and J are TRBV7-3 and TRBJ1-2; possible D gene TRBD1, 6 bases. Sequenced sample: PBMCs. This CDR3 reads CASSSTGVGGYTF. In DNA form, the CDR3 reads TGTGCCAGCAGCTCGACAGGAGTTGGCGGCTACACCTTC.